This T cell receptor (beta chain) was sequenced during a study of CD8 T cells in Susac syndrome. RNA, at about 0.45 to 1 ug, was reverse transcribed with random hexamers. The authors amplified TCR beta CDR3 across 54 Vbeta and 13 Jbeta using immunoSEQ multiplex PCR. TCRdb independently ran MiXCR on the immunoSEQ multiplex PCR reads; one entry per CDR3 protein. Of a few hundred thousand distinct CDR3 sequences in the sample, 80% to 90% were seen once. Germline V gene sequence: CDR1 MNHEY, CDR2 SMNVEV (reference sequence). CDR3 size: 12 residues. Trimming took 7 bases from V and 5 from J, leaving 12 bases between them. It was treatment-naive patients with stable or active relapsing-remitting disease who made up the multiple sclerosis controls.

This receptor was obtained from a human donor with multiple sclerosis. The V gene is TRBV27, the J gene TRBJ2-7, with D tentatively TRBD1 or TRBD2 (6 bases each). Specimen: CD8+ T cells from PBMCs. The CDR3 DNA follows: TGTGCCAGCAAGGGGGGAGTCCACGAGCAGTACTTC. It codes for CASKGGVHEQYF.